Below, 4 T cell receptor beta chains from the same sample are listed, as sequenced in a study of CD4 and CD8 cells across lung adenocarcinoma regions. Using its own MiXCR run on the PCR reads, TCRdb lists one record per CDR3 protein. The sample records around 2,000 distinct CDR3 sequences, approximately 49% being singletons. Input material: CD4+ T cells from the center of a lung tumor. These receptors originate from a female donor with lung adenocarcinoma. The CD4 and CD8 labels of this study may be unreliable.

By frequency in the sample, this clonotype is large. The chain joins TRBV6-1 to TRBJ1-2; TRBD1 agrees at 7 bases. The CDR3 spans 16 residues. J was trimmed by 5 bases and V by 7 bases; bases with no gene match: 16. CDR1 and CDR2 from the germline V gene are MNHNS and SASEGT. The CDR3 nucleotides read TGTGCCAGCACCGTCTCGCTAGGACAGGCCAGGTATGGCTACACCTTC. This gives the protein CASTVSLGQARYGYTF.

This clonotype came up a few times. The V and J genes are TRBV6-1 and TRBJ2-7; D may be TRBD2 (6 bases). The CDR3 length is 15 residues. Deletions cut 1 base from V and 2 bases from J, with 12 bases between. Germline CDR1 reads MNHNS; CDR2 reads SASEGT. CDR3 residues: CASSEVGTGPYEQYF. In DNA form, the CDR3 reads TGTGCCAGCAGTGAAGTAGGGACTGGACCCTACGAGCAGTACTTC.

The V and J genes are TRBV6-5 and TRBJ2-5; 8 bases fit TRBD1. The last part of the DNA fits TRBJ2-7 better; the J call may be wrong. This CDR3 region has 15 residues. Germline V gene sequence: CDR1 MNHEY, CDR2 SVGAGI. CDR3 nucleotides: TGTGCCAGCAGTTACTCTCGAGACAGGGGCCACGAGCAGTACTTC. Protein product: CASSYSRDRGHEQYF.

The chain recombines TRBV15 with TRBJ2-3; maybe TRBD1 (5 bases). This CDR3 is built from 15 residues. The germline V gene has CDR1 LNHNV and CDR2 YYDKDF (reference sequence). The V end lost 1 base, the J end lost 3 bases, and 11 bases lay between the germline ends. The CDR3 DNA is TGTGCCACCAGCAGAGCCCAGGGTATAACAGATACGCAGTATTTT. Translation gives CATSRAQGITDTQYF.